The 2 T cell receptor beta chains below all came from one sample that was sequenced in a study of technical replicates of blood from a handful of donors. Produced via immunoSEQ multiplex PCR; TCRdb's table is partial and in-frame only. The data contain around 70,000 clones, roughly 94% of them singletons. Sequences were obtained from T cells isolated from PBMCs. The receptors come from a human donor in good health.

The chain combines TRBV5-6 with TRBJ2-5; D is tentatively TRBD1 or TRBD2 (6 bases each). V lost 4 bases to trimming and J lost 5 bases, with 12 bases between them. Germline CDR1 SGHDT, CDR2 YYEEEE. This CDR3 comprises 13 residues. The CDR3 region is CASSLGGEETQYF. The DNA for the CDR3 is TGTGCCAGCAGCCTGGGGGGCGAGGAGACCCAGTACTTC.

The chain links TRBV6-1 to TRBJ2-7; D is possibly TRBD1 (6 bases). Germline values: CDR1 MNHNS, CDR2 SASEGT. V shed 6 bases and J shed 4 bases, with 19 bases lying between them. The CDR3 spans 15 residues. CDR3 amino acids: CASSLEGGALYEQYF. The CDR3 region has the DNA TGTGCCAGCAGCCTTGAAGGGGGAGCGTTATACGAGCAGTACTTC.